A single sample is the source of the 29 T cell receptor beta chains below, sequenced in a study of cytomegalovirus exposure and HLA in healthy donors. Both 60 Vbeta primers and 13 Jbeta primers went into the PCR. Profiling relied on immunoSEQ multiplex PCR, and the TCRdb table lists in-frame clones only, not all of them. The table records 90,000 or so clones, approximately 60% of them present only once. The sequenced sample consisted of PBMCs. The origin of the receptors is a boy under 18 in good health and CMV-seropositive.

The J gene is TRBJ2-7, the V gene TRBV5-6; 8 bases line up with TRBD2. The CDR3 contains 16 residues. Looked up from germline, CDR1 is SGHDT and CDR2 is YYEEEE. Trimming removed 4 bases from V and 4 bases from J; junction bases left unmatched: 13. This chain's CDR3 is CASSRGGGGILYEQYF. The CDR3 coding sequence is TGTGCCAGCAGCCGGGGGGGAGGAGGGATCCTATACGAGCAGTACTTC. The complete variable domain, with remaining parts taken from reference TRBV5-6 and TRBJ2-7, reads DAGVTQSPTHLIKTRGQQVTLRCSPKSGHDTVSWYQQALGQGPQFIFQYYEEEERQRGNFPDRFSGHQFPNYSSELNVNALLLGDSALYLCASSRGGGGILYEQYFGPGTRLTVT.

This clone appeared a few times. This chain uses TRBV11-1 with TRBJ2-3; the D gene is possibly TRBD2 (6 bases). This CDR3 has 11 amino acids. Germline lookup yields CDR1 SGHAT and CDR2 FQDESV (reference sequence). The V end lost 5 bases, the J end lost 6 bases, and 6 bases lay between the germline ends. CDR3 region: CASSAGDTQYF. CDR3 sequence (DNA): TGTGCCAGCAGCGCGGGGGATACGCAGTATTTT.

The chain combines TRBV5-4 with TRBJ2-1; 7 bases match TRBD2. With V trimmed by 3 bases and J by 5 bases, 5 bases remained unmatched. Germline V gives CDR1 SGHNT, CDR2 YYREEE (reference sequence). The CDR3 extends over 14 amino acids. The CDR3 bases are TGTGCCAGCAGCTCCCTAGCGGTTAACAATGAGCAGTTCTTC. Encoded protein: CASSSLAVNNEQFF.

The table lists this clone with a few counts. The chain couples TRBV11-2 to TRBJ2-3; a weak D match, TRBD2 (6 bases). Germline V CDR1 and CDR2: SGHAT, FQNNGV. The ends were cut back, 7 bases at V and 3 bases at J, with 23 bases in the middle. The CDR3 is made up of 17 amino acids. CDR3: CASNLIRVGSGTDTQYF. In DNA, the CDR3 is TGTGCCAGCAACCTCATAAGAGTCGGGAGTGGAACAGATACGCAGTATTTT.

This clone was seen once. An end of the junction does not agree with germline; a read error may underlie this. The chain is built from TRBV6-1 and TRBJ1-2; TRBD1 might be the D (5 bases). The CDR3 extends over 14 amino acids. Germline loops: CDR1 MNHNS, CDR2 SASEGT. The CDR3 nucleotides are TGTGCCAGCAGTGAAGATACAGGCGTCCTCCCCCTACTCTTC. Its translation is CASSEDTGVLPLLF.

This clone was seen once. This chain connects TRBV18 to TRBJ2-2; 7 bases agree with TRBD1. The CDR3 loop spans 16 amino acids. V dropped 1 base and J dropped 4; count of bases not matched to a gene: 6. Germline CDR1 reads KGHSH; CDR2 reads LQKENI. The CDR3 nucleotides are TGTGCCAGCTCACCACGGCAGGGGGATAGCACCGGGGAGCTGTTTTTT. Translated: CASSPRQGDSTGELFF.

The chain is built from TRBV7-3 and TRBJ1-1; no reliable D call. Germline CDR1 reads SGHTA; CDR2 reads FQGTGA. Trimming cost V 5 bases and J 3 bases, with 10 bases left between them. This CDR3 is 13 amino acids long. DNA for the CDR3: TGTGCCAGCAGCGATGGCGGGTACACTGAAGCTTTCTTT. The encoded protein is CASSDGGYTEAFF.

The chain recombines TRBV18 with TRBJ2-7, with 10 bases fitting TRBD2. The CDR3 covers 16 residues. Germline V gene data show CDR1 as KGHSH and CDR2 as LQKENI. V was pared by 6 bases and J by 1 base, with 9 bases of the junction left unmatched. The CDR3 DNA reads as TGTGCCAGCTCGCCTCTAGCGGGAGCTGAGTCCTACGAGCAGTACTTC. Amino acid sequence: CASSPLAGAESYEQYF.

The V and J genes are TRBV6-5 and TRBJ2-3; TRBD2 is a possible D gene (6 bases). CDR1 MNHEY and CDR2 SVGAGI come from the germline V gene. The CDR3 totals 15 residues. With 2 bases removed from V and 7 bases from J, the gap between germline ends came to 16 bases. Here the CDR3 reads CASSYKAGPLNTQYF. The CDR3, as DNA: TGTGCCAGCAGTTACAAGGCGGGGCCATTGAATACGCAGTATTTT.

The chain is built from TRBV11-2 and TRBJ2-5, with a possible D match to TRBD2 (5 bases). V lost 5 bases, J lost 3 bases, and 16 bases lay in between. Germline V gene lookup returns CDR1 SGHAT and CDR2 FQNNGV. CDR3 size: 15 residues. This CDR3 is CASSARVLGEETQYF. In DNA form, the CDR3 reads TGTGCCAGCAGCGCCAGAGTACTAGGAGAAGAGACCCAGTACTTC.

This clone was counted once. CDR3 in amino acids: CAIEPGAGGFYNEQFF. CDR3 DNA sequence: TGTGCCATCGAACCCGGGGCGGGAGGATTTTACAATGAGCAGTTCTTC. The chain recombines TRBV7-9 with TRBJ2-1; 8 nucleotides line up with TRBD2. V dropped 10 bases and J dropped 4; count of bases not matched to a gene: 15. CDR3 size: 16 residues. The germline gives CDR1 SEHNR, CDR2 FQNEAQ (reference sequence).

The sample holds a few counts of this clone. This chain connects TRBV29-1 to TRBJ1-2, with 10 bases fitting TRBD1. The V gene's germline CDR1 is SQVTM and CDR2 ANQGSEA. V shed 4 bases and J 1 base; nucleotides not matched to a gene: 18. The CDR3 runs 19 residues. CDR3 bases: TGCAGCGTTGGAAGGGGGATGGGACAGGGGACATCGGGTAACTATGGCTACACCTTC. Protein product: CSVGRGMGQGTSGNYGYTF. Complete variable domain (other parts from reference TRBV29-1 and TRBJ1-2): SAVISQKPSRDICQRGTSLTIQCQVDSQVTMMFWYRQQPGQSLTLIATANQGSEATYESGFVIDKFPISRPNLTFSTLTVSNMSPEDSSIYLCSVGRGMGQGTSGNYGYTFGSGTRLTVV.

The chain recombines TRBV18 with TRBJ1-4, with D tentatively TRBD1 (6 bases). CDR3 length equals 12 residues. Germline V gene sequence: CDR1 KGHSH, CDR2 LQKENI. Trimming left V 6 bases short and J 16 bases short, with 18 bases between. CDR3 bases: TGTGCCAGCTCCCATGGGGGACACGAACAGTTTTTT. Amino acid sequence: CASSHGGHEQFF.

The gene calls are TRBV4-2 and TRBJ2-3; the D gene is possibly TRBD1 (5 bases). Germline values: CDR1 LGHNA, CDR2 YNFKEQ. CDR3 length: 14 amino acids. V shed 5 bases and J shed 1 base, with 10 bases lying between them. The CDR3: CASSTKGRTDTQYF. The CDR3 DNA reads as TGTGCCAGCAGCACAAAGGGGCGCACAGATACGCAGTATTTT.

This clone has just a few counts. This sequence joins TRBV27 and TRBJ1-5; no definite D call. The CDR3 consists of 13 residues. Trimming cost V 5 bases and J 1 base, with 6 bases left between them. CDR1 and CDR2 (germline): MNHEY, SMNVEV (reference sequence). The CDR3 protein is CASSQSSNQPQHF. In DNA, the CDR3 is TGTGCCAGCAGTCAAAGCAGCAATCAGCCCCAGCATTTT.

This chain uses TRBV5-1 with TRBJ1-1, with 12 bases fitting TRBD1. Germline-derived CDR1 and CDR2 are SGHRS and YFSETQ. The CDR3 sequence is 17 residues long. The junction had 6 bases not matched to a gene; V was cut back by 0 bases and J by 3 bases. CDR3 sequence reads: CASSLVGTGGAYTEAFF. CDR3 DNA: TGCGCCAGCAGCTTGGTGGGGACAGGGGGCGCGTACACTGAAGCTTTCTTT.

The rearrangement uses TRBV6-1 and TRBJ1-2; 8 bases agree with TRBD1. Germline CDR1 and CDR2: MNHNS and SASEGT. The CDR3 is 15 amino acids. V trimming: 5 bases; J trimming: 3 bases; junction bases outside the gene matches: 8. The CDR3 DNA reads as TGTGCCAGCAGTCTACAGGGGGTAGGGGACTATGGCTACACCTTC. Protein: CASSLQGVGDYGYTF.

A note on this clone: A junction boundary mismatches the germline segment, possibly from a read error. This rearrangement joins TRBV10-1 to TRBJ1-6; 7 nucleotides agree with TRBD1. Germline CDR1 WNHNN, CDR2 SYGVQD (reference sequence). The CDR3 consists of 14 residues. CDR3 region: CASRRLGGYSPLNF. In DNA form, the CDR3 reads TGCGCCAGCAGGAGGCTAGGGGGCTATTCACCCCTCAACTTT.

The V and J genes are TRBV19 and TRBJ2-1, with D possibly being TRBD2 (5 bases). V was pared by 7 bases and J by 2 bases, with 12 bases between. Per the germline V gene, CDR1 is LNHDA and CDR2 is SQIVND (reference sequence). The CDR3 contains 14 residues. CDR3 sequence (DNA): TGTGCCAGTAACGCGGGCCGCGCCTACAATGAGCAGTTCTTC. This sequence encodes CASNAGRAYNEQFF.

CDR3 DNA: TGTGCCAGCTCACCACTCATGCAGACACAGGGGTCCAAAAACATTCAGTACTTC. Its translation is CASSPLMQTQGSKNIQYF. The chain uses TRBV18 and TRBJ2-4; 7 positions match TRBD1. Per germline, CDR1 KGHSH and CDR2 LQKENI. The J segment lost 2 bases and the V segment lost 1 base, leaving 11 bases of the junction unmatched. This CDR3 comprises 18 residues.

This clone has just a few counts. The rearrangement links TRBV5-6 to TRBJ2-1; 8 bases line up with TRBD2. This CDR3 contains 15 residues. Germline V lookup: CDR1 SGHDT, CDR2 YYEEEE. Losses at the gene ends were 3 bases for V and 1 base for J; bases not matched to a gene: 3. The CDR3 DNA follows: TGTGCCAGCAGCTCGACTAGCGAATCCTACAATGAGCAGTTCTTC. This encodes CASSSTSESYNEQFF.

The chain links TRBV15 to TRBJ2-3; 10 bases are shared with TRBD1. The CDR3 covers 14 residues. J was trimmed by 6 bases and V by 4 bases; bases with no gene match: 4. Germline CDR1 is LNHNV and CDR2 is YYDKDF (reference sequence). The CDR3 DNA is TGTGCCACCAGCAACCGACAGGGGGCGGATACGCAGTATTTT. The encoded protein is CATSNRQGADTQYF.

The chain employs TRBV30 and TRBJ1-1; the D gene is possibly TRBD1 (5 bases). The CDR3 is made up of 14 amino acids. The germline CDR1 and CDR2 sequences are GTSNPN and SVGIG (reference sequence). Trimming removed 3 bases from V and 3 bases from J, with 14 bases in between. CDR3 loop: CAWSEFWGDTEAFF. DNA for the CDR3: TGTGCCTGGAGCGAGTTTTGGGGGGACACTGAAGCTTTCTTT.

The rearrangement links TRBV5-1 to TRBJ1-4; 9 positions agree with TRBD1. With V trimmed by 3 bases and J by 5 bases, 8 bases remained unmatched. This CDR3 has 16 amino acids. Germline lookup yields CDR1 SGHRS and CDR2 YFSETQ. The CDR3 spells CASSWSPTGGNEKLFF. In DNA, the CDR3 is TGCGCCAGCAGCTGGTCGCCGACAGGGGGAAATGAAAAACTGTTTTTT.

The chain has TRBV9 and TRBJ2-2; 8 bases fit TRBD2. This CDR3 is 16 amino acids long. The junction had 8 bases not matched to a gene; V was cut back by 0 bases and J by 7 bases. Per the germline V gene, CDR1 is SGDLS and CDR2 is YYNGEE. CDR3 bases: TGTGCCAGCAGCGTAGTGCAGACTAGCGTCGGCGGGGAGCTGTTTTTT. Amino acid sequence: CASSVVQTSVGGELFF.

This clone was observed a single time. The rearrangement links TRBV29-1 to TRBJ1-4; no reliable D call. The CDR3 totals 12 residues. Germline CDR1 is SQVTM and CDR2 is ANQGSEA. Trimming pared 5 bases from V and 6 bases from J, leaving 10 bases between. CDR3 sequence: CSVLAEYEKLFF. The CDR3 nucleotides read TGCAGCGTTCTGGCAGAATATGAAAAACTGTTTTTT.

The chain carries TRBV7-3 and TRBJ2-1, with 8 bases lining up with TRBD2. This CDR3 region has 14 residues. Germline values: CDR1 SGHTA, CDR2 FQGTGA. J lost 6 bases, V lost 4 bases, and 5 bases had no gene match. CDR3: CASSSSGGLNEQFF. CDR3 coding DNA: TGTGCCAGCAGCTCCAGCGGGGGCCTCAATGAGCAGTTCTTC.

The chain carries TRBV27 and TRBJ1-5; 7 bases are shared with TRBD1. The V gene end was trimmed by 6 bases and the J gene end by 11 bases; junction bases not matched to a gene: 10. Germline lookup yields CDR1 MNHEY and CDR2 SMNVEV (reference sequence). CDR3 size: 13 residues. Here the CDR3 DNA reads TGTGCCAGCAGGGAACAGGGGTATCACGCCCAGCATTTT. Residues: CASREQGYHAQHF.

Details on this clone: Relative to the germline gene, one junction end is altered; a read error may explain this. The rearrangement uses TRBV2 and TRBJ1-5, with D perhaps TRBD1 (6 bases). CDR1 and CDR2 from the germline V gene are SNHLY and FYNNEI. The CDR3 is made up of 16 amino acids. In DNA, the CDR3 is TGTGCCAGCAGGGGGGGGGCCGGGTTGGGCAATCCGCCCCAGCATTTT. The encoded protein is CASRGGAGLGNPPQHF.